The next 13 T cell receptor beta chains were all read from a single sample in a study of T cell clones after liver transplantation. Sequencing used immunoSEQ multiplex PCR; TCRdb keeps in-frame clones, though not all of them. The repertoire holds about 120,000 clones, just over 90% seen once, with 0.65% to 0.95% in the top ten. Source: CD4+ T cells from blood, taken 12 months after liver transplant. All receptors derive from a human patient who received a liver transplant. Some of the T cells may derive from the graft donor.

CDR3 loop: CASRIEGFDEKLFF. The CDR3 coding sequence is TGTGCCAGCAGGATTGAGGGGTTCGACGAAAAACTGTTTTTT. V and J are TRBV28 and TRBJ1-4; D may be TRBD1 (5 bases). Germline CDR1 and CDR2: MDHEN and SYDVKM. V shed 6 bases and J shed 8 bases, with 16 bases lying between them. The CDR3 has 14 residues.

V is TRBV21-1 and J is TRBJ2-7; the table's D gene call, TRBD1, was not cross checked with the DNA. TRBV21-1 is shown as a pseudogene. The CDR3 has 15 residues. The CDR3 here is CASTGQPLYSYEQYF. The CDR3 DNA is TGTGCCAGCACAGGACAGCCTTTATATTCCTACGAGCAGTACTTC.

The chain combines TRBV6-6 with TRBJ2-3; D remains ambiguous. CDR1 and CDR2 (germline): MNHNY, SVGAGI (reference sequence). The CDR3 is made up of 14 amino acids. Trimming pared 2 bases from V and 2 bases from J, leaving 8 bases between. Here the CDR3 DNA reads TGTGCCAGCAGTTACCTGCAGATCACAGATACGCAGTATTTT. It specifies CASSYLQITDTQYF.

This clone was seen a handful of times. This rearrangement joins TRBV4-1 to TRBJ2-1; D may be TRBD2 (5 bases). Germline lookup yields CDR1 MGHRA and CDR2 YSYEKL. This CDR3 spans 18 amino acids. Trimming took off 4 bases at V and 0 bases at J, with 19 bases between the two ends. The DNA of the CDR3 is TGCGCCAGCAGCCTAGAGGCCCCCAGCGGCAGCTCCTACAATGAGCAGTTCTTC. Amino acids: CASSLEAPSGSSYNEQFF.

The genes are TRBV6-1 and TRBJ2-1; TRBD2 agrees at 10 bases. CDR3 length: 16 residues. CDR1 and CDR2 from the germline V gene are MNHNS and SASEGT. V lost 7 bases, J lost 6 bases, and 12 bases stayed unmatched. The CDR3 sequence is CASTEGLAGVGNEQFF. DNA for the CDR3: TGTGCCAGCACTGAGGGGCTAGCGGGAGTCGGCAATGAGCAGTTCTTC.

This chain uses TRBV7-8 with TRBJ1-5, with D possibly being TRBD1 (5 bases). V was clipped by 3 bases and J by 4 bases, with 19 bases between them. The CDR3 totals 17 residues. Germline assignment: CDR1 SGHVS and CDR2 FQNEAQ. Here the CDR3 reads CASSLFRTPQPNQPQHF. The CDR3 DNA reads TGTGCCAGCAGCTTGTTTAGGACACCCCAGCCGAATCAGCCCCAGCATTTT. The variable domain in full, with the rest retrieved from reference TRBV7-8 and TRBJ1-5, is GAGVSQSPRYKVAKRGQDVALRCDPISGHVSLFWYQQALGQGPEFLTYFQNEAQLDKSGLPSDRFFAERPEGSVSTLKIQRTQQEDSAVYLCASSLFRTPQPNQPQHFGDGTRLSIL.

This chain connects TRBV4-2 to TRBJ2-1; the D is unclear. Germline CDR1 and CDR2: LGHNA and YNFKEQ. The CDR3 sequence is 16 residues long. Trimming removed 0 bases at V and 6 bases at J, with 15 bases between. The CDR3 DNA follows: TGTGCCAGCAGCCAAGAATCCGAGGTAGCCGGCAATGAGCAGTTCTTC. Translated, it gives CASSQESEVAGNEQFF.

CDR3 region: CASSLGDRANYGYTF. In nucleotides, the CDR3 is TGTGCCAGCAGTTTAGGGGACAGAGCTAACTATGGCTACACCTTC. The chain uses TRBV28 and TRBJ1-2; 7 nucleotides agree with TRBD1. Germline V lookup: CDR1 MDHEN, CDR2 SYDVKM. The length of the CDR3 is 15 residues. V lost 2 bases to trimming and J lost 0 bases; unmatched junction nucleotides: 3.

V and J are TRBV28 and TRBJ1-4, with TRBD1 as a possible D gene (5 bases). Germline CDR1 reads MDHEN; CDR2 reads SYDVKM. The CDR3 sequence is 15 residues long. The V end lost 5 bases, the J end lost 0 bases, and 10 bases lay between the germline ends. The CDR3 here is CASSQDSATNEKLFF. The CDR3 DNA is TGTGCCAGCAGTCAAGACAGTGCAACTAATGAAAAACTGTTTTTT.

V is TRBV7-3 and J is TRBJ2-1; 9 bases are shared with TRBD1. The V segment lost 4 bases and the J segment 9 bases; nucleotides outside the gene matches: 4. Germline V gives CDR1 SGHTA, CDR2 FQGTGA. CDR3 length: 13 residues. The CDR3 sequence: CASSSTQGAEQFF. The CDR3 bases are TGTGCCAGCAGCTCCACACAGGGGGCTGAGCAGTTCTTC.

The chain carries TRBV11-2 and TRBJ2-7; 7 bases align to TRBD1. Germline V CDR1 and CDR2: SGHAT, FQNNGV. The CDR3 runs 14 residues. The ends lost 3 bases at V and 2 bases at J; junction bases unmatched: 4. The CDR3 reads CASSFDRAPYEQYF. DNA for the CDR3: TGTGCCAGCAGCTTCGACAGGGCACCCTACGAGCAGTACTTC.

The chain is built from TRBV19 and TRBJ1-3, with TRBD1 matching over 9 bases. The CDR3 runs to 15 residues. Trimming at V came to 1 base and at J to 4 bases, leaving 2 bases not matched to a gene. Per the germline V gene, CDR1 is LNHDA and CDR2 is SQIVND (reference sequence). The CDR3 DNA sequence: TGTGCCAGTAGTATAGTAGGGACAGGGGGAAACACCATATATTTT. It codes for CASSIVGTGGNTIYF.

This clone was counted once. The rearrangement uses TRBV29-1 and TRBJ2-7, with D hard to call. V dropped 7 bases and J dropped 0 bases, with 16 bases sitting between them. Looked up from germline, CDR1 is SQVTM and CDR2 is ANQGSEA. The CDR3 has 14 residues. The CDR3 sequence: CSGKSSPLSYEQYF. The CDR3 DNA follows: TGCAGCGGGAAATCAAGTCCCCTCTCCTACGAGCAGTACTTC.